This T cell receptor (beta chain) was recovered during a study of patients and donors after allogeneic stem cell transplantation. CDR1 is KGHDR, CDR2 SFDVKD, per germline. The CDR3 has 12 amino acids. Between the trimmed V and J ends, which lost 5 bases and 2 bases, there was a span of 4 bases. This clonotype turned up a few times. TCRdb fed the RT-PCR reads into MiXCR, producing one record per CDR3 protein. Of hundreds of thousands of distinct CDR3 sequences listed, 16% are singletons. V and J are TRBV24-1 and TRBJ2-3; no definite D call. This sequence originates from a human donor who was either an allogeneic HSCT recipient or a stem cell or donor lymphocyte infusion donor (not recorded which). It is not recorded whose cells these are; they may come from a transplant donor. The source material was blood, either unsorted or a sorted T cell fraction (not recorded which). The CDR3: CATSGTTDTQYF. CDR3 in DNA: TGTGCCACCAGTGGGACCACAGATACGCAGTATTTT.